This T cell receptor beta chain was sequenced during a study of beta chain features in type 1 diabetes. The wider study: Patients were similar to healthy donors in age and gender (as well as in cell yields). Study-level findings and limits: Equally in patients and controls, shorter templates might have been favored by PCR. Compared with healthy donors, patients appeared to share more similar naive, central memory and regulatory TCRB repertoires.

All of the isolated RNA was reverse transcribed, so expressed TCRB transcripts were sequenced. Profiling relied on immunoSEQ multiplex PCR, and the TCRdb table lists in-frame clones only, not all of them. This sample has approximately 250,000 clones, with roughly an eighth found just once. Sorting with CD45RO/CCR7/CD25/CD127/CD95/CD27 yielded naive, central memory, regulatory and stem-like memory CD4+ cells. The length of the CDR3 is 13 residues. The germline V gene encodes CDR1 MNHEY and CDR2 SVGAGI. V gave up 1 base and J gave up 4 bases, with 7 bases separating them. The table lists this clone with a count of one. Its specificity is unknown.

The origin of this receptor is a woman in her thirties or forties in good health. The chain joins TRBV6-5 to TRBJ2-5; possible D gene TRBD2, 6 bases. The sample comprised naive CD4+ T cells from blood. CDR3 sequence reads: CASSYYGGETQYF. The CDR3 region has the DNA TGTGCCAGCAGTTACTACGGGGGAGAGACCCAGTACTTC.